This T cell receptor beta chain was identified in a study of blood T cell repertoires in COVID-19. About the research overall: Material from acute and convalescent COVID-19 was sourced from the United States, Italy and Spain. PBMCs, B-cell-depleted T cells, or T cells provided the cDNA or gDNA that made up the material.

Methods used by the authors: Scientists estimated how many nucleated cells there were by amplifying reference gene primers. Profiling relied on immunoSEQ multiplex PCR, and the TCRdb table lists in-frame clones only, not all of them. The DNA was the basis for D and trimming; V, J and clone size are from that table. Altogether approximately 82,000 clones are present, about 82% being singletons, with the ten largest covering about an eighth. The germline gives CDR1 SGHRS, CDR2 YFSETQ. The CDR3 has 15 amino acids. Trimming pared 0 bases from V and 1 base from J, leaving 10 bases between. The clonotype originates from a woman in her 70s with active or convalescent COVID-19. V is TRBV5-1 and J is TRBJ1-1, with D uncertain. The specimen sequenced was peripheral blood. CDR3 loop: CASSLGGGKNTEAFF. The CDR3 DNA reads as TGCGCCAGCAGCTTGGGAGGCGGCAAGAACACTGAAGCTTTCTTT.